The 14 T cell receptor beta chains reported below all come from one sample, sequenced in a study of shared clonotypes between healthy human individuals. Generated by immunoSEQ multiplex PCR, the TCRdb table keeps only in-frame clones and is missing some. The top ten hold 0.52% of the sample, which has approximately 1,000,000 clones, approximately 78% seen once. What was sequenced was memory CD4+ T cells from PBMCs. The subset: CD45RA-negative fraction. Receptors originate from a man aged 18 to 35 in good health. Some clones in this sample may be carry-over from other donors' samples.

This clone was observed a few times. The J gene is TRBJ2-7, the V gene TRBV4-1, with D possibly being TRBD1 or TRBD2 (5 bases each). CDR1 and CDR2 from the germline V gene are MGHRA and YSYEKL. Trimming removed 4 bases at V and 3 bases at J, with 13 bases between. The CDR3 is made up of 14 amino acids. This CDR3 reads CASSRDMGVYEQYF. DNA of the CDR3: TGCGCCAGCAGCCGCGACATGGGGGTCTACGAGCAGTACTTC.

The V gene is TRBV28, the J gene TRBJ2-1, with D perhaps TRBD2 (5 bases). Trimming removed 2 bases from V and 2 bases from J, with 10 bases in between. The CDR3 runs 15 residues. Germline V gene sequence: CDR1 MDHEN, CDR2 SYDVKM. CDR3 region: CASSLVASPYNEQFF. The CDR3 coding sequence is TGTGCCAGCAGTTTAGTGGCTAGCCCCTACAATGAGCAGTTCTTC. The full variable domain, rest sourced from reference TRBV28 and TRBJ2-1, is DVKVTQSSRYLVKRTGEKVFLECVQDMDHENMFWYRQDPGLGLRLIYFSYDVKMKEKGDIPEGYSVSREKKERFSLILESASTNQTSMYLCASSLVASPYNEQFFGPGTRLTVL.

This clone was recorded only once. CDR3 coding DNA: TGTGCCGTAGGAGGGACTAGCGGGAGGCGGAACACCGGGGAGCTGTTTTTT. Its protein product is CAVGGTSGRRNTGELFF. The rearrangement uses TRBV2 and TRBJ2-2; TRBD2 aligns across 15 bases. Germline trimming cut 11 bases from V and 1 base from J; bases unmatched to any gene: 8. The CDR3 extends over 17 amino acids. Germline V lookup: CDR1 SNHLY, CDR2 FYNNEI.

The V gene is TRBV29-1, the J gene TRBJ1-1; D remains ambiguous. Germline loops: CDR1 SQVTM, CDR2 ANQGSEA. This CDR3 is built from 12 residues. V lost 7 bases, J lost 2 bases, and 11 bases lay in between. CDR3 in amino acids: CSADRSNTEAFF. The CDR3 DNA is TGCAGCGCCGACCGATCTAACACTGAAGCTTTCTTT.

In nucleotides, the CDR3 is TGTGCCAGCAGTGAACCGATTAAGGGTCAAGAGACCCAGTACTTC. Its protein product is CASSEPIKGQETQYF. The chain joins TRBV6-1 to TRBJ2-5; D uncertain. Germline loops: CDR1 MNHNS, CDR2 SASEGT. V was shortened by 2 bases and J by 2 bases, with 12 bases between the two germline ends. The CDR3 sequence is 15 residues long.

The chain employs TRBV7-8 and TRBJ1-1; a weak D match, TRBD1 (6 bases). The V and J ends lost 1 base and 5 bases respectively, with 14 bases between them. Germline V gene data show CDR1 as SGHVS and CDR2 as FQNEAQ. The CDR3 sequence is 15 residues long. Here the CDR3 reads CASSLVWGAGTEAFF. The DNA of the CDR3 is TGTGCCAGCAGCTTAGTTTGGGGGGCTGGTACTGAAGCTTTCTTT.

This rearrangement joins TRBV28 to TRBJ2-3, with 7 bases that match TRBD2. Germline lookup yields CDR1 MDHEN and CDR2 SYDVKM. V trimming: 9 bases; J trimming: 3 bases; junction bases outside the gene matches: 9. The CDR3 has 14 amino acids. CDR3 DNA sequence: TGTGCCAGTACCGGCCAGGGAGGGACAGATACGCAGTATTTT. It specifies CASTGQGGTDTQYF.

The rearrangement joins TRBV10-3 to TRBJ2-1; 14 nucleotides match TRBD2. Germline CDR1 ENHRY, CDR2 SYGVKD. The CDR3 has 16 residues. The V segment lost 10 bases and the J segment 6 bases; nucleotides outside the gene matches: 11. The CDR3 nucleotides read TGTGCCACCCAGGGACTAGCGGGAGTCCCCGCCAATGAGCAGTTCTTC. Amino acid sequence: CATQGLAGVPANEQFF.

The V gene is TRBV5-1, the J gene TRBJ2-1, with 9 bases aligning to TRBD1. Germline CDR1 is SGHRS and CDR2 is YFSETQ. The V segment lost 4 bases and the J segment 8 bases; nucleotides outside the gene matches: 10. The length of the CDR3 is 15 residues. CDR3 DNA: TGCGCCAGCAGCCACGTGGGACAGGGTGAGGATGAGCAGTTCTTC. It is translated as CASSHVGQGEDEQFF.

The V gene is TRBV5-1, the J gene TRBJ2-1, with TRBD2 matching over 11 bases. The CDR3 has 17 amino acids. V shed 4 bases and J 7 bases; nucleotides not matched to a gene: 13. The germline CDR1 and CDR2 sequences are SGHRS and YFSETQ. This CDR3 is CASSPGLADLLANEQFF. Written as DNA, the CDR3 is TGCGCCAGCAGCCCGGGACTAGCGGACCTGCTAGCGAATGAGCAGTTCTTC. The full variable domain, rest sourced from reference TRBV5-1 and TRBJ2-1, is KAGVTQTPRYLIKTRGQQVTLSCSPISGHRSVSWYQQTPGQGLQFLFEYFSETQRNKGNFPGRFSGRQFSNSRSEMNVSTLELGDSALYLCASSPGLADLLANEQFFGPGTRLTVL.

This clone has a handful of counts. This chain links TRBV19 with TRBJ1-2; D possibly corresponds to TRBD1 (5 bases). The V gene's germline CDR1 is LNHDA and CDR2 SQIVND (reference sequence). The CDR3 extends over 15 amino acids. Trimming stripped 5 bases from V and 3 bases from J, with 16 bases between. The CDR3 loop reads CASSRLQGRHYGYTF. For the CDR3, the DNA is TGTGCCAGTAGTCGGTTGCAGGGAAGGCACTATGGCTACACCTTC.

The gene calls are TRBV19 and TRBJ2-7, with TRBD2 as a possible D gene (5 bases). This CDR3 region has 13 residues. V lost 5 bases and J lost 6, with 14 bases in between. The germline gives CDR1 LNHDA, CDR2 SQIVND (reference sequence). The CDR3 DNA is TGTGCCAGTAGTCCCCATGGGAGCGCCGAGCAGTACTTC. Amino acids: CASSPHGSAEQYF.

The chain uses TRBV2 and TRBJ1-3; the match to TRBD1 covers 7 bases. This CDR3 is 16 amino acids long. Germline V gene lookup returns CDR1 SNHLY and CDR2 FYNNEI. The ends lost 6 bases at V and 0 bases at J; junction bases unmatched: 8. Here the CDR3 reads CASRRTGVTSGNTIYF. The CDR3 bases are TGTGCCAGCAGAAGGACAGGTGTAACCTCTGGAAACACCATATATTTT.

The CDR3 spells CASSLAPATAEQYF. CDR3 bases: TGTGCCAGCAGCTTAGCCCCCGCAACCGCCGAGCAGTACTTC. The rearrangement joins TRBV7-9 to TRBJ2-7; D call uncertain. CDR1 is SEHNR and CDR2 is FQNEAQ in the germline V gene (reference sequence). This CDR3 is built from 14 residues. Trimming took off 0 bases at V and 6 bases at J, with 12 bases between the two ends.